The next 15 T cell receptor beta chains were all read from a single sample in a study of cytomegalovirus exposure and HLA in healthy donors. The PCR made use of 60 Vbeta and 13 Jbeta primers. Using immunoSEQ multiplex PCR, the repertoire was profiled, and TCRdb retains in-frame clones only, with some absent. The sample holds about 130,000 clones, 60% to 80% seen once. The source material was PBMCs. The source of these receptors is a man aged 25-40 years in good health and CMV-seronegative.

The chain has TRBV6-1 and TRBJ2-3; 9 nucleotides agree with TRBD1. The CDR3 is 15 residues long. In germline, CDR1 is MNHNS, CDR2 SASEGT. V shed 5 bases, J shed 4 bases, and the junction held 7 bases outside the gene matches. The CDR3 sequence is CASSKGQGGADTQYF. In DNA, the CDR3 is TGTGCCAGCAGTAAGGGACAGGGAGGGGCAGATACGCAGTATTTT.

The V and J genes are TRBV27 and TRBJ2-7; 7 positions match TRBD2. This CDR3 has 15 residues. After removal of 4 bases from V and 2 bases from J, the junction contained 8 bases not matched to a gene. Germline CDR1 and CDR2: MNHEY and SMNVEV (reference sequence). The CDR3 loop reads CASSWRGLQTYEQYF. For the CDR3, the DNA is TGTGCCAGCAGTTGGCGGGGACTACAAACCTACGAGCAGTACTTC.

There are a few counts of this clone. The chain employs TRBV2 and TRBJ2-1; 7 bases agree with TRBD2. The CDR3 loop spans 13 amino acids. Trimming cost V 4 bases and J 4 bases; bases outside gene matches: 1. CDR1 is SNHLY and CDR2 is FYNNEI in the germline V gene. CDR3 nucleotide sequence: TGTGCCAGCAGTGGGACTAGGTACAATGAGCAGTTCTTC. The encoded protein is CASSGTRYNEQFF. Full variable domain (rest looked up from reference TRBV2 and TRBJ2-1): EPEVTQTPSHQVTQMGQEVILRCVPISNHLYFYWYRQILGQKVEFLVSFYNNEISEKSEIFDDQFSVERPDGSNFTLKIRSTKLEDSAMYFCASSGTRYNEQFFGPGTRLTVL.

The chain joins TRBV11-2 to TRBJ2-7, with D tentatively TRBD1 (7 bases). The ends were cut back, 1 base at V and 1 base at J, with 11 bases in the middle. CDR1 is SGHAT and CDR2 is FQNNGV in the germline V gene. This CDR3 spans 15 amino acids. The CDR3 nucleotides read TGTGCCAGCAGCTTAGCCGCGGGACAGTCCTACGAGCAGTACTTC. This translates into CASSLAAGQSYEQYF. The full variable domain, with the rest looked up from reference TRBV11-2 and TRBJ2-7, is EAGVAQSPRYKIIEKRQSVAFWCNPISGHATLYWYQQILGQGPKLLIQFQNNGVVDDSQLPKDRFSAERLKGVDSTLKIQPAKLEDSAVYLCASSLAAGQSYEQYFGPGTRLTVT.

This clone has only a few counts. The CDR3 coding sequence is TGCGCCAGCAGCTTGGAGACAGGGGAACCCTCCTACGAGCAGTACTTC. Translating gives CASSLETGEPSYEQYF. The J gene is TRBJ2-7, the V gene TRBV5-1, with 8 bases lining up with TRBD1. This CDR3 has 16 residues. Trimming cost V 0 bases and J 0 bases; bases outside gene matches: 5. The germline V gene encodes CDR1 SGHRS and CDR2 YFSETQ.

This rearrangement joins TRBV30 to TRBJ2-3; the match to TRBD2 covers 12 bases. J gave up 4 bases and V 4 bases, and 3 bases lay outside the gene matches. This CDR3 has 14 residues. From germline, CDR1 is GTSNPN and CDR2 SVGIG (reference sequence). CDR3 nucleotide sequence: TGTGCCTGGAACCTAGCGGGAGGGGCAGATACGCAGTATTTT. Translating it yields CAWNLAGGADTQYF.

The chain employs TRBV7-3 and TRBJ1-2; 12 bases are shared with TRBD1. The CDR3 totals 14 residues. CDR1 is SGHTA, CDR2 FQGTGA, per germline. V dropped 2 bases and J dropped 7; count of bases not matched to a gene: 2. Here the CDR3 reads CASSLGTGGGGYTF. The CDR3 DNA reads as TGTGCCAGCAGCTTAGGGACAGGGGGCGGTGGCTACACCTTC.

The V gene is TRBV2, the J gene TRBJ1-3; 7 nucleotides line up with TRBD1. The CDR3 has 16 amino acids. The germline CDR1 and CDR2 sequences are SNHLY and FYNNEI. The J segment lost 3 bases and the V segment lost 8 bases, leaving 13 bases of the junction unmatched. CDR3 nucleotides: TGTGCCAGCTCCCGATTTGGGCAGGGGGATGGAAACACCATATATTTT. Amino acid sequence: CASSRFGQGDGNTIYF.

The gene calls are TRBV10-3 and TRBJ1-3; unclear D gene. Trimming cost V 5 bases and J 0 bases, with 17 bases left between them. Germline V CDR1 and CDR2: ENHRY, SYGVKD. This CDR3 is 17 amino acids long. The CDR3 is CAISPGVKLSSGNTIYF. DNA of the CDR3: TGTGCCATCAGTCCCGGGGTGAAACTCTCCTCTGGAAACACCATATATTTT.

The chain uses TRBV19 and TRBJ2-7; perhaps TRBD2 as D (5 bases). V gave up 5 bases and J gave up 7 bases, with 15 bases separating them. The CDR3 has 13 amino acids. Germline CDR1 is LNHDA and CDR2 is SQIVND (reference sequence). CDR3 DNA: TGTGCCAGTAGTCTCACGGGGATCGGGGAGCAGTACTTC. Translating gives CASSLTGIGEQYF.

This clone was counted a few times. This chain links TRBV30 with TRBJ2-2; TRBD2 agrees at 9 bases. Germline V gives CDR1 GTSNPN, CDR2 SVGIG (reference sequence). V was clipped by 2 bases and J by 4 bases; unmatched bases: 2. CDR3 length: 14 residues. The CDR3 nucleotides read TGTGCCTGGAGTTCGGGACTAGCCACCGGGGAGCTGTTTTTT. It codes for CAWSSGLATGELFF.

This CDR3 reads CASKYRGGPNSNQPQHF. The CDR3 DNA reads as TGTGCCAGTAAATATAGAGGGGGCCCTAATAGCAATCAGCCCCAGCATTTT. The chain has TRBV19 and TRBJ1-5; the match to TRBD1 covers 7 bases. Per germline, CDR1 LNHDA and CDR2 SQIVND (reference sequence). The CDR3 extends over 17 amino acids. V gave up 7 bases and J gave up 0 bases; unmatched junction bases: 12.

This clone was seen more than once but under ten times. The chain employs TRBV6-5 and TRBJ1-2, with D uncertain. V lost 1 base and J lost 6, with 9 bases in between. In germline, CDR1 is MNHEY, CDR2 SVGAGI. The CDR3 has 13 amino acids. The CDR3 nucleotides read TGTGCCAGCAGTTACTACCGTGCGCATGGCTACACCTTC. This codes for CASSYYRAHGYTF.

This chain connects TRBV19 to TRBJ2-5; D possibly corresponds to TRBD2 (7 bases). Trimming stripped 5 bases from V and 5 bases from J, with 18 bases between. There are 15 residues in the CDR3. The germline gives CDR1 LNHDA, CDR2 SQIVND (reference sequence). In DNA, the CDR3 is TGTGCCAGTAGTCCCCCTGGAGGGGGAGGGGAGACCCAGTACTTC. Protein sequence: CASSPPGGGGETQYF.

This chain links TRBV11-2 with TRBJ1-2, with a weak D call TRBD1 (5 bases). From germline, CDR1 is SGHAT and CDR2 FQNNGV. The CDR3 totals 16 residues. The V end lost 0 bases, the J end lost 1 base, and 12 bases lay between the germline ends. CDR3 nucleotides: TGTGCCAGCAGCTTAGAAGCTGGCAGGGATAACTATGGCTACACCTTC. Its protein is CASSLEAGRDNYGYTF.